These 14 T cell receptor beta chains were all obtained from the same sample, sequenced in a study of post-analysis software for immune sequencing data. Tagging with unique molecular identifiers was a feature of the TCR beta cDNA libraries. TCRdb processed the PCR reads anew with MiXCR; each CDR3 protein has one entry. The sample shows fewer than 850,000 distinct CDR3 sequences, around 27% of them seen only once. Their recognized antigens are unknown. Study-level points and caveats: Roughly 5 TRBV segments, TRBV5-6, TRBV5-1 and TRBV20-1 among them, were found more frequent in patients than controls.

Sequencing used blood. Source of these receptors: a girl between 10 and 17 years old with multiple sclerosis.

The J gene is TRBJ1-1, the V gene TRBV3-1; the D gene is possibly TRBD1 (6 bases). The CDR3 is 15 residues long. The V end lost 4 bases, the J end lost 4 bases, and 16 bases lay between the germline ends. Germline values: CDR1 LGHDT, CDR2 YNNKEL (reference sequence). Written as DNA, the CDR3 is TGTGCCAGCAGCCGAGATACAGGGTCGGCCACTGAAGCTTTCTTT. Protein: CASSRDTGSATEAFF.

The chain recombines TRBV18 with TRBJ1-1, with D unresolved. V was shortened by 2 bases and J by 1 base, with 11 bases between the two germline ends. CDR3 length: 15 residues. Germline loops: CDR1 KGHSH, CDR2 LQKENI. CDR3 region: CASSPNGNPNTEAFF. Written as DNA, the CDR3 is TGTGCCAGCTCACCAAACGGGAACCCGAACACTGAAGCTTTCTTT.

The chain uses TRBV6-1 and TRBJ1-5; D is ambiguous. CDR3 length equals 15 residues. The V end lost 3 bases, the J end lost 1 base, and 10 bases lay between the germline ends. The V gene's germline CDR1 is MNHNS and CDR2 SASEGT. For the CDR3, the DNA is TGTGCCAGCAGTGAGGCCAGAAGGAGCAATCAGCCCCAGCATTTT. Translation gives CASSEARRSNQPQHF.

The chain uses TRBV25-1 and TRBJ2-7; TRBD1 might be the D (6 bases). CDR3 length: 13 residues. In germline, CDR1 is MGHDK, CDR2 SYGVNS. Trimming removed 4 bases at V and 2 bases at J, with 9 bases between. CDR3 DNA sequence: TGTGCCAGCAGTGTAACAGGGACCTACGAGCAGTACTTC. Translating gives CASSVTGTYEQYF.

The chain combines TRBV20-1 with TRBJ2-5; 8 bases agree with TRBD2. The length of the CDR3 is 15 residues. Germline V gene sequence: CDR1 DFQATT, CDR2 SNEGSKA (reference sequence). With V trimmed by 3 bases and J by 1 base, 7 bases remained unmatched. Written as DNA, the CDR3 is TGCAGTGCTAGGGGGGGCGGGGGGCCCCAAGAGACCCAGTACTTC. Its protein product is CSARGGGGPQETQYF.

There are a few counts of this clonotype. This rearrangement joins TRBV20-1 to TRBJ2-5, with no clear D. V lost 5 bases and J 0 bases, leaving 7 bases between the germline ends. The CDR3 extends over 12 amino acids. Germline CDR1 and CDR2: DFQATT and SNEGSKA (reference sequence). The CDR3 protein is CSAQSYQETQYF. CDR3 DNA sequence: TGCAGTGCTCAATCTTACCAAGAGACCCAGTACTTC.

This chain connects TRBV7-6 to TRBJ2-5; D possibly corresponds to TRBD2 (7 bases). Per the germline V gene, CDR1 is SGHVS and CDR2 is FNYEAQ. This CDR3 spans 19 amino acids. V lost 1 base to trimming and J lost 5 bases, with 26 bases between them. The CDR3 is CASSLVISGGRQARETQYF. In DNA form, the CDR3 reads TGTGCCAGCAGCTTAGTTATAAGCGGCGGGAGACAGGCGCGGGAGACCCAGTACTTC.

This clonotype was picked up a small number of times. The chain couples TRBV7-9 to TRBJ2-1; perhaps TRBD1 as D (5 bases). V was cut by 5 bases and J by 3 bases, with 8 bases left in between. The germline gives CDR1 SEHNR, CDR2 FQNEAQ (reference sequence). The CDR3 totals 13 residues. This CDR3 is CASSATVYNEQFF. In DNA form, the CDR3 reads TGTGCCAGCAGCGCGACAGTCTACAATGAGCAGTTCTTC. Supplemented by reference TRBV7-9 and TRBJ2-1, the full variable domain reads DTGVSQNPRHKITKRGQNVTFRCDPISEHNRLYWYRQTLGQGPEFLTYFQNEAQLEKSRLLSDRFSAERPKGSFSTLEIQRTEQGDSAMYLCASSATVYNEQFFGPGTRLTVL.

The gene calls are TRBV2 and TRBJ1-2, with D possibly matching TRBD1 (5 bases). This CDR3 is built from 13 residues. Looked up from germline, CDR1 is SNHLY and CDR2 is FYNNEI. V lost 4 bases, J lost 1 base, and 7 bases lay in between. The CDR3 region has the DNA TGTGCCAGCAGTGTCAGGGATAACTATGGCTACACCTTC. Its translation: CASSVRDNYGYTF.

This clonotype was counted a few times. CDR3 nucleotide sequence: TGTGCCAGCAGCCAAGGCGGGACAGGGAACGGCTACACCTTC. Translation gives CASSQGGTGNGYTF. The chain recombines TRBV4-2 with TRBJ1-2; 9 bases map to TRBD1. Germline CDR1 LGHNA, CDR2 YNFKEQ. After removal of 1 base from V and 8 bases from J, the junction contained 5 bases not matched to a gene. The CDR3 totals 14 residues.

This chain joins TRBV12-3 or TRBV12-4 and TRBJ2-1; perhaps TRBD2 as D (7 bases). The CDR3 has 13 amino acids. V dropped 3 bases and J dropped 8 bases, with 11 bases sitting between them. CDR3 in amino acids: CASSFGGADEQFF. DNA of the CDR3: TGTGCCAGCAGTTTTGGGGGGGCCGATGAGCAGTTCTTC.

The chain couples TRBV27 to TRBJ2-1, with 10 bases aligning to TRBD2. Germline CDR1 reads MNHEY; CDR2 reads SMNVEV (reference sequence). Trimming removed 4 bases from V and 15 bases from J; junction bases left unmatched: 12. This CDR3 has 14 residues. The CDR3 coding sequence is TGTGCCAGCAGTTCCCTAGCGGGGGCCACACGCGCGTTCTTC. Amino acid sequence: CASSSLAGATRAFF.

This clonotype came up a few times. CDR3 nucleotides: TGCGCCAGCAGGTCCGGGACAGGGGGCGATGGCTACACCTTC. This sequence encodes CASRSGTGGDGYTF. V is TRBV5-1 and J is TRBJ1-2; 12 bases fit TRBD1. Losses at the gene ends were 5 bases for V and 6 bases for J; bases not matched to a gene: 5. This CDR3 region has 14 residues. Germline CDR1 reads SGHRS; CDR2 reads YFSETQ. The variable domain in full, completed from reference TRBV5-1 and TRBJ1-2, reads KAGVTQTPRYLIKTRGQQVTLSCSPISGHRSVSWYQQTPGQGLQFLFEYFSETQRNKGNFPGRFSGRQFSNSRSEMNVSTLELGDSALYLCASRSGTGGDGYTFGSGTRLTVV.

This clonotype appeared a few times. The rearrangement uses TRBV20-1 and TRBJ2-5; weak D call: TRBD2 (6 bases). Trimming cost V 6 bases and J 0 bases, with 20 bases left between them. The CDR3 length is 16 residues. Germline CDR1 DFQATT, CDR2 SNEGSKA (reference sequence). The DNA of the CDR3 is TGCAGTGCGATCCACGCAGCGGGCTCGAACCAAGAGACCCAGTACTTC. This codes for CSAIHAAGSNQETQYF.